Presented here are 22 T cell receptor beta chains from one specimen sequenced in a study of vaccination effects on CD4 cells after COVID-19 (dated by TCRdb to about 2022). Library method: the immunoSEQ multiplex PCR assay. Entries here come from immuneACCESS through TCRdb and include only in-frame sequences with V and J called. Some clones fail to appear in such tables; in the studies checked, an unresolved V gene covers under half of the shortfall, and the cause of the remainder is unknown. Present in this sample are around 40,000 clones, roughly 65% of which were seen just once. The ten largest clonotypes hold 4% to 5% of the sample. No antigens are known for them. After around ten days of culture, CD4+ T cells were isolated with the EasySep CD4+ T cell isolation kit. Specimen: CD4+ T cells from PBMCs cultured without peptide, collected before COVID-19 vaccination. The origin of the receptors is a human donor who received a COVID-19 vaccine.

The chain is built from TRBV6-1 and TRBJ2-2, with a possible D match to TRBD2 (6 bases). From germline, CDR1 is MNHNS and CDR2 SASEGT. There are 16 residues in the CDR3. V lost 3 bases and J lost 5, with 16 bases in between. Here the CDR3 DNA reads TGTGCCAGCAGTGATACGGGGGAGGTTGGGACCGGGGAGCTGTTTTTT. Its translation is CASSDTGEVGTGELFF.

The chain employs TRBV19 and TRBJ1-2; possible D gene TRBD1, 5 bases. The V gene's germline CDR1 is LNHDA and CDR2 SQIVND (reference sequence). V lost 3 bases to trimming and J lost 2 bases, with 13 bases between them. The CDR3 is 15 amino acids. The CDR3 protein is CASSIVGATNYGYTF. CDR3 nucleotide sequence: TGTGCCAGTAGTATCGTTGGGGCGACAAACTATGGCTACACCTTC.

The chain couples TRBV28 to TRBJ2-1; 8 nucleotides agree with TRBD2. Germline CDR1 MDHEN, CDR2 SYDVKM. The CDR3 totals 15 residues. Trimming cost V 4 bases and J 4 bases; bases outside gene matches: 6. The CDR3 sequence: CASSSPGGAYNEQFF. The DNA for the CDR3 is TGTGCCAGCAGTTCCCCGGGAGGGGCGTACAATGAGCAGTTCTTC.

The gene calls are TRBV3-1 (or the pseudogene TRBV3-2) and TRBJ1-2; a weak D match, TRBD1 (6 bases). Germline loops: CDR1 LGHDT, CDR2 YNNKEL (reference sequence). Trimming cost V 3 bases and J 4 bases, with 9 bases left between them. This CDR3 region has 13 residues. The CDR3: CASSQDRSYGYTF. CDR3 nucleotides: TGTGCCAGCAGCCAGGACAGAAGCTATGGCTACACCTTC.

The chain recombines TRBV7-9 with TRBJ2-7; D possibly corresponds to TRBD2 (5 bases). Germline V gene sequence: CDR1 SEHNR, CDR2 FQNEAQ (reference sequence). Trimming left V 0 bases short and J 5 bases short, with 11 bases between. The CDR3 is 14 amino acids. In DNA form, the CDR3 reads TGTGCCAGCAGCTTAGCCGGGGATCGGGACGAGCAGTACTTC. It yields the protein CASSLAGDRDEQYF. Full variable domain (remainder filled in from reference TRBV7-9 and TRBJ2-7): DTGVSQNPRHKITKRGQNVTFRCDPISEHNRLYWYRQTLGQGPEFLTYFQNEAQLEKSRLLSDRFSAERPKGSFSTLEIQRTEQGDSAMYLCASSLAGDRDEQYFGPGTRLTVT.

This clone was seen a few times. This chain links TRBV6-1 with TRBJ1-6; no definite D call. V was shortened by 1 base and J by 0 bases, with 10 bases between the two germline ends. CDR1 and CDR2 (germline): MNHNS, SASEGT. The CDR3 totals 17 residues. The CDR3 region is CASSEVGGSSYNSPLHF. CDR3 nucleotide sequence: TGTGCCAGCAGTGAAGTAGGTGGCAGCTCCTATAATTCACCCCTCCACTTT.

The gene calls are TRBV3-1 (or the pseudogene TRBV3-2) and TRBJ2-5, with 8 bases aligning to TRBD2. Per germline, CDR1 LGHDT and CDR2 YNNKEL (reference sequence). The V gene end was trimmed by 3 bases and the J gene end by 7 bases; junction bases not matched to a gene: 7. This CDR3 spans 14 amino acids. This CDR3 is CASSHSGTSGTQYF. Written as DNA, the CDR3 is TGTGCCAGCAGCCATAGCGGGACTTCAGGGACCCAGTACTTC.

There are a few counts of this clone. The chain has TRBV5-4 and TRBJ2-5; D is perhaps TRBD2 (5 bases). The length of the CDR3 is 15 residues. CDR1 is SGHNT, CDR2 YYREEE, per germline (reference sequence). Trimming left V 4 bases short and J 1 base short, with 14 bases between. The CDR3 loop reads CASSRAGGTQETQYF. DNA of the CDR3: TGTGCCAGCAGCCGGGCGGGCGGAACCCAAGAGACCCAGTACTTC.

This chain links TRBV3-1 (or the pseudogene TRBV3-2) with TRBJ2-2, with D uncertain. Per the germline V gene, CDR1 is LGHDT and CDR2 is YNNKEL (reference sequence). The V end lost 6 bases, the J end lost 2 bases, and 10 bases lay between the germline ends. The length of the CDR3 is 14 residues. DNA of the CDR3: TGTGCCAGCAGTTCACGACACAACACCGGGGAGCTGTTTTTT. Amino acids: CASSSRHNTGELFF.

V gene TRBV6-5 combines with J gene TRBJ1-1; TRBD1 aligns across 7 bases. Unmatched junction bases numbered 7, after V lost 6 bases and J lost 0 bases. The V gene's germline CDR1 is MNHEY and CDR2 SVGAGI. The length of the CDR3 is 15 residues. The CDR3 spells CASRATGEMNTEAFF. CDR3 bases: TGTGCCAGCAGGGCCACAGGGGAGATGAACACTGAAGCTTTCTTT.

By sample share, this clone is medium-sized. The chain joins TRBV11-3 to TRBJ2-2; 9 bases match TRBD1. Trimming cost V 0 bases and J 6 bases; bases outside gene matches: 11. Germline CDR1 SGHNT, CDR2 YENEEA. CDR3 size: 18 residues. CDR3 amino acids: CASSLDHSGTGTPGELFF. DNA of the CDR3: TGTGCCAGCAGCTTAGATCACTCCGGGACAGGGACGCCCGGGGAGCTGTTTTTT.

The chain has TRBV6-5 and TRBJ1-4; 9 bases are a match to TRBD1. Germline lookup yields CDR1 MNHEY and CDR2 SVGAGI. The CDR3 length is 14 residues. V lost 6 bases to trimming and J lost 5 bases; unmatched junction nucleotides: 4. The CDR3 loop reads CASRVGQGNEKLFF. The CDR3 nucleotides read TGTGCCAGCAGAGTTGGACAGGGGAATGAAAAACTGTTTTTT.

This clone was observed once. The chain couples TRBV7-6 to TRBJ1-3, with D perhaps TRBD1 (5 bases). Germline V gene data show CDR1 as SGHVS and CDR2 as FNYEAQ. V was shortened by 5 bases and J by 4 bases, with 15 bases between the two germline ends. This CDR3 region has 15 residues. DNA of the CDR3: TGTGCCAGCAGCCCGGGCAGGACATTGGGAAACACCATATATTTT. Its translation: CASSPGRTLGNTIYF.

V is TRBV9 and J is TRBJ2-5, with 14 bases that match TRBD2. Per germline, CDR1 SGDLS and CDR2 YYNGEE. The ends lost 4 bases at V and 5 bases at J; junction bases unmatched: 7. The CDR3 sequence is 16 residues long. The CDR3 DNA follows: TGTGCCAGCAGCCCAGGGACTAGCGGGAGAGGGGAGACCCAGTACTTC. Translating gives CASSPGTSGRGETQYF.

A few counts support this clone. The rearrangement joins TRBV19 to TRBJ1-5; 12 bases are shared with TRBD1. The CDR3 has 15 amino acids. CDR1 and CDR2 from the germline V gene are LNHDA and SQIVND (reference sequence). Unmatched junction bases numbered 8, after V lost 7 bases and J lost 7 bases. The chain's CDR3 is CASNTGQGARQPQHF. The CDR3 bases are TGTGCCAGTAATACGGGACAGGGGGCTAGGCAGCCCCAGCATTTT. The complete variable domain, with remaining parts taken from reference TRBV19 and TRBJ1-5, reads DGGITQSPKYLFRKEGQNVTLSCEQNLNHDAMYWYRQDPGQGLRLIYYSQIVNDFQKGDIAEGYSVSREKKESFPLTVTSAQKNPTAFYLCASNTGQGARQPQHFGDGTRLSIL.

The chain couples TRBV7-8 to TRBJ2-2, with 11 bases aligning to TRBD1. CDR1 is SGHVS and CDR2 is FQNEAQ in the germline V gene. Trimming took 4 bases from V and 7 from J; bases not matched to a gene: 5. This CDR3 is 15 amino acids long. CDR3 amino acids: CASSSGQGAGGELFF. CDR3 sequence (DNA): TGTGCCAGCAGCTCCGGACAGGGGGCTGGCGGGGAGCTGTTTTTT.

By share, this clone ranks as medium-sized (0.01 to 0.1%). The rearrangement uses TRBV3-1 (or the pseudogene TRBV3-2) and TRBJ2-5, with TRBD1 matching over 9 bases. This CDR3 has 17 residues. In germline, CDR1 is LGHDT, CDR2 YNNKEL (reference sequence). J lost 1 base, V lost 0 bases, and 6 bases had no gene match. CDR3 bases: TGTGCCAGCAGCCAAGATCTTCTGACAGGGGGCCAAGAGACCCAGTACTTC. Amino acids: CASSQDLLTGGQETQYF.

The rearrangement uses TRBV6-5 and TRBJ2-7, with 10 positions matching TRBD1. This CDR3 has 15 amino acids. The J segment lost 3 bases and the V segment lost 0 bases, leaving 2 bases of the junction unmatched. The germline V gene encodes CDR1 MNHEY and CDR2 SVGAGI. The CDR3 loop reads CASSYSWTGGYEQYF. The CDR3 nucleotides are TGTGCCAGCAGTTACTCATGGACAGGGGGCTACGAGCAGTACTTC.

This clone came up once. The chain combines TRBV9 with TRBJ1-1; TRBD1 matches 8 bases. The CDR3 totals 14 residues. J was trimmed by 7 bases and V by 1 base; bases with no gene match: 6. CDR1 is SGDLS, CDR2 YYNGEE, per germline. CDR3 nucleotides: TGTGCCAGCAGCGTAACGGGACAGGACTTTGAAGCTTTCTTT. Protein sequence: CASSVTGQDFEAFF.

The chain is built from TRBV3-1 (or the pseudogene TRBV3-2) and TRBJ2-3; TRBD2 might be the D (6 bases). Germline assignment: CDR1 LGHDT and CDR2 YNNKEL (reference sequence). Trimming took off 4 bases at V and 2 bases at J, with 10 bases between the two ends. CDR3 length equals 14 residues. In DNA, the CDR3 is TGTGCCAGCAGCCGTCCGGGACTCACAGATACGCAGTATTTT. Translation gives CASSRPGLTDTQYF.

This chain's CDR3 is CASSSQGVHEQFF. CDR3 bases: TGCGCCAGCTCCTCGCAAGGTGTCCATGAGCAGTTCTTC. V gene TRBV5-1 combines with J gene TRBJ2-1; D ambiguous. Germline V gives CDR1 SGHRS, CDR2 YFSETQ. There are 13 residues in the CDR3. The V end was cut by 7 bases, the J end by 8 bases, with 16 bases between. Supplemented by reference TRBV5-1 and TRBJ2-1, the full variable domain reads KAGVTQTPRYLIKTRGQQVTLSCSPISGHRSVSWYQQTPGQGLQFLFEYFSETQRNKGNFPGRFSGRQFSNSRSEMNVSTLELGDSALYLCASSSQGVHEQFFGPGTRLTVL.

The chain uses TRBV18 and TRBJ2-3; D may be TRBD2 (6 bases). CDR3 size: 17 residues. V was trimmed by 3 bases and J by 2 bases, leaving 18 bases between them. Germline CDR1 is KGHSH and CDR2 is LQKENI. The CDR3 sequence is CASSPPVGSGFTDTQYF. CDR3 in DNA: TGTGCCAGCTCACCTCCAGTTGGTAGCGGCTTCACAGATACGCAGTATTTT.